This TCR beta chain was obtained from a study of T cell responses to AZD1222 COVID-19 vaccine. The CDR3 totals 16 residues. Germline V gives CDR1 SNHLY, CDR2 FYNNEI. The germline V and J ends were trimmed by 6 bases and 5 bases, with 17 bases remaining between them. Method: immunoSEQ multiplex PCR; TCRdb's copy keeps in-frame clones and lacks some. The table includes about 100,000 clones, 80% to 90% detected once. This clone was recorded a few times. The source of this sequence is an adult in good health. V usage is TRBV2 and J usage is TRBJ1-6; TRBD1 is a possible D gene (6 bases). Sequences were derived from peripheral blood, sampled on day 0 of AZD1222 vaccination. Here the CDR3 reads CASSREGGLNNSPLHF. CDR3 nucleotide sequence: TGTGCCAGCAGCCGGGAGGGGGGCCTCAATAATTCACCCCTCCACTTT.